This T cell receptor beta chain was captured in a study of blood T cell repertoires in COVID-19. Background on the study: In each case, the material was cDNA or gDNA derived from T cells, B-cell-depleted T cells, or PBMCs.

Per the germline V gene, CDR1 is SGHTS and CDR2 is YDEGEE. The CDR3 is 14 amino acids. V shed 4 bases and J 4 bases; nucleotides not matched to a gene: 8. Sequenced by immunoSEQ multiplex PCR; TCRdb stores in-frame clones only, minus some. The sample includes roughly 400,000 clones, about 88% of them seen just once. The TCR originated in a woman between 18 and 30 years old who had been exposed to COVID-19. The sample comprised PBMCs or T cells enriched from blood (not recorded which). The V gene is TRBV5-8, the J gene TRBJ2-7, with 7 bases matching TRBD2. CDR3 DNA: TGTGCCAGCAGCCTTGAGACTAGCTCATACGAGCAGTACTTC. Translating gives CASSLETSSYEQYF.